The T cell receptor beta chain under discussion was sequenced for a study of blood T cell repertoires in COVID-19. From germline, CDR1 is LGHNA and CDR2 YSLEER. V lost 4 bases and J 2 bases, leaving 4 bases between the germline ends. The CDR3 length is 12 residues. Sequenced by immunoSEQ multiplex PCR; TCRdb stores in-frame clones only, minus some. The sample contains roughly 80,000 clones, 88% of which appear only once. The clonotype originates from a man aged 50 to 60 with active COVID-19. The rearrangement uses TRBV4-3 and TRBJ2-3; D remains unclear. The sequenced sample consisted of peripheral blood. The CDR3 here is CASSPNTDTQYF. The CDR3, as DNA: TGCGCCAGCAGCCCTAACACAGATACGCAGTATTTT.